This T cell receptor (beta chain) was sequenced during a study of human CD8 memory T cell subsets. Study-level results: The study sequenced T cell receptor beta chains alone. Chao1 was used to estimate diversity, and its estimates suggested stem-like memory T cells were more diverse than precursor exhausted T cells. Precursor exhausted T cells shared very few clonotypes with stem-like memory T cells.

On this clonotype: Its target is not known.

Germline CDR1 reads SGHVS; CDR2 reads FNYEAQ. The CDR3 extends over 14 amino acids. The source of the RNA was duplicate vials containing about 160,000 sorted CD8+ T cells for each subset. UMI-labeled 5' RACE was the method by which TCR beta libraries were made. TCRdb reprocessed the 5' RACE reads, keeping one entry per CDR3 protein, no DNA. This repertoire includes some 12,000 distinct CDR3 sequences. The chain recombines TRBV7-6 with TRBJ2-7; TCRdb lists TRBD1, though no DNA is available to test this call. Sequenced input: CD8+ T cells from PBMCs. The receptor was isolated from a human donor in good health. This CDR3 reads CASSLGTASYEQYF. The entire variable domain, with the rest obtained from reference TRBV7-6 and TRBJ2-7, is as follows: GAGVSQSPRYKVTKRGQDVALRCDPISGHVSLYWYRQALGQGPEFLTYFNYEAQQDKSGLPNDRFSAERPEGSISTLTIQRTEQRDSAMYRCASSLGTASYEQYFGPGTRLTVT.